This T cell receptor beta chain comes out of a study of response to subunit inactivated influenza vaccine. The CDR3 loop spans 12 amino acids. V was pared by 0 bases and J by 9 bases, with 7 bases between. The V gene's germline CDR1 is SGDLS and CDR2 YYNGEE. TCRdb re-analysed the RT-PCR reads in MiXCR, keeping a single row per CDR3 protein. The table lists approximately 730,000 distinct CDR3 sequences, about 15% of them singletons. The material sequenced was PBMCs from blood, taken 14 to 15 days before vaccination. The source is a man between 45 and 60 years old who received an inactivated influenza vaccine. The chain has TRBV9 and TRBJ2-1; D is uncertain. The CDR3 nucleotides are TGTGCCAGCAGCGTAGGGGGTTCTGAGCAGTTCTTC. As protein: CASSVGGSEQFF.